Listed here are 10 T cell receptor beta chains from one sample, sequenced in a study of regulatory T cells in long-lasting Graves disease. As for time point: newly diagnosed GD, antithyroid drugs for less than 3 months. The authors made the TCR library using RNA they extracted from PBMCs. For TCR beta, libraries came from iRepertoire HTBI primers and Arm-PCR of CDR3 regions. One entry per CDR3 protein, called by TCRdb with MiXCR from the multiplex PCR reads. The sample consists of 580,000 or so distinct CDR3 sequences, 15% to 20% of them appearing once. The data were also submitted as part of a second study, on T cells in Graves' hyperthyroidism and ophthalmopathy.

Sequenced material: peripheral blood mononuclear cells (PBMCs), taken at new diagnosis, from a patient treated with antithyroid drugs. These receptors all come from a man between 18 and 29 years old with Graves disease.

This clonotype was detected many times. This CDR3 reads CASSLQNPYEQYF. CDR3 DNA: TGTGCCAGCAGCTTACAGAACCCCTACGAGCAGTACTTC. V gene TRBV7-9 combines with J gene TRBJ2-7; D call uncertain. This CDR3 is 13 amino acids long. The germline V and J ends were trimmed by 2 bases and 2 bases, with 7 bases remaining between them. CDR1 SEHNR and CDR2 FQNEAQ come from the germline V gene (reference sequence).

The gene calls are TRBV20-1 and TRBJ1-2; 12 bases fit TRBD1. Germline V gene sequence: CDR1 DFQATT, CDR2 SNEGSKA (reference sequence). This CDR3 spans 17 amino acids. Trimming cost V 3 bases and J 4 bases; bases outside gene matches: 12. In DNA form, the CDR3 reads TGCAGTGCTAGCGCGGGGGGACAGGGGGCGTCGGGCTATGGCTACACCTTC. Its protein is CSASAGGQGASGYGYTF.

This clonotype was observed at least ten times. CDR3 bases: TGTGCCACCAGCAGGGGACGGGGGCGTTCGGCGACTGAAGCTTTCTTT. This sequence encodes CATSRGRGRSATEAFF. The V gene is TRBV15, the J gene TRBJ1-1; D may be TRBD1 (6 bases). The germline CDR1 and CDR2 sequences are LNHNV and YYDKDF (reference sequence). Trimming left V 3 bases short and J 5 bases short, with 19 bases between. CDR3 length: 16 amino acids.

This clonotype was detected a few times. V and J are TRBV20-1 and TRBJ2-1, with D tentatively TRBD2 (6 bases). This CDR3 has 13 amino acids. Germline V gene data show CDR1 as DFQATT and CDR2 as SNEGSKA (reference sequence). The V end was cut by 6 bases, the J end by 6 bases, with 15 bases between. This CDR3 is CSAQSPGLNEQFF. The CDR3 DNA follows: TGCAGTGCCCAAAGCCCGGGACTCAATGAGCAGTTCTTC.

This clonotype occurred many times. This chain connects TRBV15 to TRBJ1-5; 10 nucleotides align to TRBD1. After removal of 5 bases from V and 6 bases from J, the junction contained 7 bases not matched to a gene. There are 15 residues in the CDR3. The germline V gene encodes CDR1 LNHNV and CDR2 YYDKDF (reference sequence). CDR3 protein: CATSGDRGVVQPQHF. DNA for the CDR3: TGTGCCACCAGCGGGGACAGGGGAGTTGTTCAGCCCCAGCATTTT.

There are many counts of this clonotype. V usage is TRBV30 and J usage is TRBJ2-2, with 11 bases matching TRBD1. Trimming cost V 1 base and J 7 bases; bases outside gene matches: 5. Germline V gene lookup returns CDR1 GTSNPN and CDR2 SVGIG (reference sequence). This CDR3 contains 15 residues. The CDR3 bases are TGTGCCTGGAGTGACGGACAGGGGGCCGGCGGGGAGCTGTTTTTT. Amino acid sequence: CAWSDGQGAGGELFF.

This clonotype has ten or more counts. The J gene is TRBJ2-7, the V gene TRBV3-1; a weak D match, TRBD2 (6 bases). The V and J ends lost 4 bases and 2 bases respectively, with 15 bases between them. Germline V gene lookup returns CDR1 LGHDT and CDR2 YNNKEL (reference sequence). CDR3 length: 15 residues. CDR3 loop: CASSPDWDSTYEQYF. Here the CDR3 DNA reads TGTGCCAGCAGCCCTGACTGGGACTCAACCTACGAGCAGTACTTC.

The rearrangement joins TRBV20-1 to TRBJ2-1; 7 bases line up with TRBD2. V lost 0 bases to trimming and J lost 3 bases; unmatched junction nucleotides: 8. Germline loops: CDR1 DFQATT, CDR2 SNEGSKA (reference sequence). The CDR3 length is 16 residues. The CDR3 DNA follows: TGCAGTGCTAGAGACGTGGGAGGGGCCCTCTACAATGAGCAGTTCTTC. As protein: CSARDVGGALYNEQFF.

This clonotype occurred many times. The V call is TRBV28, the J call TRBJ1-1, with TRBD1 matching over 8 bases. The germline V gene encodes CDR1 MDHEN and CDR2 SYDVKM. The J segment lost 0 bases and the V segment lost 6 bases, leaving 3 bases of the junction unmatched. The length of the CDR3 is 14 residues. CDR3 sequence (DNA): TGTGCCAGCAGGCGACAGGGGCTGAACACTGAAGCTTTCTTT. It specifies CASRRQGLNTEAFF.

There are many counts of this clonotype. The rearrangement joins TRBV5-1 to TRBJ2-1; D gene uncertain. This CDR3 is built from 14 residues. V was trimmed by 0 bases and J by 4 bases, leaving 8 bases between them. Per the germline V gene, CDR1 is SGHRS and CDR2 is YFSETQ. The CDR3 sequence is CASSLEGPYNEQFF. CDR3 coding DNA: TGCGCCAGCAGCTTGGAGGGTCCTTACAATGAGCAGTTCTTC.